The 7 T cell receptor beta chains presented below share a single source sample, sequenced in a study of radiotherapy plus CTLA-4 blockade in lung cancer (dated by TCRdb to between 2018 and 2020). Libraries were constructed by the immunoSEQ multiplex PCR assay. TCRdb obtained this table from immuneACCESS and retained in-frame rearrangements with V and J assigned. These tables miss some clones; where compared with another copy, unresolved V genes account for less than half of the shortfall, and the remainder is unexplained. The sample data list 60,000 to 70,000 clones, and around three quarters of these were observed just once. Roughly 10% of the sample is held by the ten biggest clonotypes. This sample comprised peripheral blood, obtained from a patient treated with radiotherapy plus ipilimumab. The receptors come from a human donor with non-small cell lung cancer who had a complete response to radiotherapy plus ipilimumab.

V usage is TRBV20-1 and J usage is TRBJ1-2; the D is unclear. Trimming shortened V by 4 bases and J by 4 bases, and 7 bases separated the two germline ends. The germline V gene encodes CDR1 DFQATT and CDR2 SNEGSKA (reference sequence). This CDR3 is 11 amino acids long. The CDR3: CSAILSYGYTF. CDR3 in DNA: TGCAGTGCTATACTGAGCTATGGCTACACCTTC.

The chain combines TRBV28 with TRBJ1-4; no clear D. This CDR3 has 14 amino acids. V lost 5 bases, J lost 14 bases, and 21 bases lay in between. The germline V gene has CDR1 MDHEN and CDR2 SYDVKM. CDR3 region: CASSAGGIGLRLFF. The CDR3 DNA reads TGTGCCAGCAGTGCAGGTGGTATCGGACTCAGGCTGTTTTTT.

This clone appeared once. The chain combines TRBV9 with TRBJ2-2; no clear D. The CDR3 runs to 14 residues. Trimming took off 1 base at V and 4 bases at J, with 8 bases between the two ends. From germline, CDR1 is SGDLS and CDR2 YYNGEE. CDR3 in DNA: TGTGCCAGCAGCGTATCTTCGGCCACCGGGGAGCTGTTTTTT. Protein: CASSVSSATGELFF.

CDR3 in amino acids: CATSGQLENTEAFF. The CDR3 DNA follows: TGTGCCACCAGCGGTCAGTTAGAGAACACTGAAGCTTTCTTT. The chain links TRBV15 to TRBJ1-1; D is unresolved. CDR1 LNHNV and CDR2 YYDKDF come from the germline V gene (reference sequence). The V gene lost 5 bases and the J gene lost 1 base, with 11 bases spanning the gap. The CDR3 extends over 14 amino acids.

The chain links TRBV29-1 to TRBJ2-7; D possibly corresponds to TRBD1 (6 bases). Germline CDR1 and CDR2: SQVTM and ANQGSEA. The V gene lost 6 bases and the J gene lost 2 bases, with 17 bases spanning the gap. The CDR3 consists of 14 residues. The CDR3 loop is CSVIPRDMAYEQYF. As DNA, the CDR3 is TGCAGCGTGATTCCCCGGGACATGGCCTACGAGCAGTACTTC.

V usage is TRBV5-1 and J usage is TRBJ1-3, with 7 positions matching TRBD1. The trim removed 4 bases at V and 0 bases at J, leaving 1 base unmatched. The CDR3 totals 14 residues. The germline gives CDR1 SGHRS, CDR2 YFSETQ. The CDR3 reads CASSRDSSGNTIYF. For the CDR3, the DNA is TGCGCCAGCAGCCGGGACAGCTCTGGAAACACCATATATTTT.

This clone has more than one count but fewer than ten. The rearrangement joins TRBV30 to TRBJ1-2, with 7 bases aligning to TRBD1. Germline CDR1 reads GTSNPN; CDR2 reads SVGIG (reference sequence). J gave up 8 bases and V 2 bases, and 8 bases lay outside the gene matches. The CDR3 length is 13 residues. This CDR3 is CAWSKNRGYGYTF. For the CDR3, the DNA is TGTGCCTGGAGTAAAAACAGGGGATACGGCTACACCTTC.